This TCR beta chain was identified in a study of blood T cell repertoires in COVID-19. Study at large: Sample material is recorded as cDNA or gDNA derived from T cells, B-cell-depleted T cells, or PBMCs.

Measured with immunoSEQ multiplex PCR; TCRdb has only the in-frame clones, and not every one. The sample records hundreds of thousands of clones, about 89% being singletons. With 2 bases removed from V and 4 bases from J, the gap between germline ends came to 8 bases. The CDR3 has 13 amino acids. The rearrangement links TRBV12-3 or TRBV12-4 to TRBJ1-1; no clear D. The sequenced material came from PBMCs or T cells enriched from blood (not recorded which). The source is a young woman who had recovered from COVID-19. CDR3 nucleotide sequence: TGTGCCAGCAGTTTATCCCCGAGCACTGAAGCTTTCTTT. Its translation: CASSLSPSTEAFF.